The clone carrying this T cell receptor beta chain was seen more than once but under ten times. This specimen belongs to a study of T-cell reconstitution after alpha-beta-depleted transplantation in children. With 3 bases removed from V and 8 bases from J, the gap between germline ends came to 14 bases. The CDR3 loop spans 15 amino acids. During its preparation, the TCRbeta library received unique molecular identifiers. TCRdb re-called the PCR reads with MiXCR, one entry per CDR3 protein. The sample has just under 350,000 distinct CDR3 sequences; roughly 17% are singletons. This TCR was recovered from a male patient aged 2 to 10 who had a stem cell transplant for acute lymphoblastic leukemia, so the T cells may come from the graft donor. This sequence joins TRBV12-3 or TRBV12-4 and TRBJ1-6, with D uncertain. The sequenced sample was PBMCs, mostly from graft donor cells, obtained 360 days after TCRalphabeta/CD19-depleted stem cell transplant. The CDR3: CASSLYSDRDSPLHF. As DNA, the CDR3 is TGTGCCAGCAGTTTGTACAGTGATAGGGATTCACCCCTCCACTTT.